This T cell receptor beta chain was recovered during a study of blood T cell repertoires in COVID-19 (dated by TCRdb to about 2020). For context, the study as a whole: Collaborator samples came from the United States, Italy and Spain and covered acute and convalescent phases of COVID-19. The material from the prospective study consisted of cDNA or gDNA derived from T cells, B-cell-depleted T cells, or PBMCs. Subjects who had been exposed to COVID-19, were actively infected with it, or had recovered from it provided the deeply sampled blood TCRbeta repertoires that made up the dataset. Nearly every sample came with metadata listing a de-identified subject ID, COVID-19 status, age in years and sex. Where HLA class I and class II types were available, the types were taken from metadata supplied by the sample provider, not from assay-based typing. The repertoires were released in a freely available public database meant as a resource for research on the immune response to SARS-CoV-2. Samples came from the ongoing ImmuneRACE study (first 160 participants) plus 1,254 subjects from 6 global collaborators. General findings and caveats noted by the study authors: Clinical and demographic metadata were provided uncurated, with the amount varying by source and participant.

The collaborating institutions used their own protocols to collect whole blood in K2EDTA tubes. For TCRbeta analysis, collaborators shipped samples as frozen whole blood, isolated PBMCs, or DNA extracted from either of those sample types. TCRbeta CDR3 regions were amplified from genomic DNA using the immunoSEQ Assay, a bias-controlled multiplex PCR. The authors processed their data as follows. Nucleated cell counts per sample were estimated from amplification of reference gene primers within the assay. Sequence reads were collapsed and filtered to measure the absolute abundance of every unique TCRbeta CDR3 rearrangement. Productive Simpson clonality was computed per sample as the square root of Simpson's diversity index over productive rearrangements. The table comes from immuneACCESS by way of TCRdb, which keeps in-frame sequences with V and J called. Part of the clones is missing from these tables; in studies checked, under half for an unresolved V gene and the rest for unknown reasons. That table gives V, J and clone size, and the DNA gave D and trimming. This sample holds about 76,000 clones; 90% to 95% were observed only once. The ten largest make up roughly 6.1% of the sample.

Regarding this clone: This receptor's antigen is unknown. No much larger clonotype is one base removed from it; base qualities were not supplied.

From the cysteine up to the phenylalanine, the CDR3 has a length of 15 residues. This entry keeps only the CDR3 DNA: 45 bases, framed from base 1. V is pared back by 6 bases and J by 3 bases, with 15 bases lying between the germline termini. According to the germline V gene, CDR1 reads KGHSH and CDR2 reads LQKENI. The sequenced material came from peripheral blood. This sequence was found in a human donor in a cohort sampled during active COVID-19. The chain joins TRBV18 to TRBJ1-5; TRBD1 could be the D gene, as 6 bases match. The bases read TGTGCCAGCTCTCCGGGACAAAGATTCAATCAGCCCCAGCATTTT. Translated, it reads CASSPGQRFNQPQHF. The CDR3, completed at both ends by the reference TRBV18 and TRBJ1-5 genes, gives the full variable domain NAGVMQNPRHLVRRRGQEARLRCSPMKGHSHVYWYRQLPEEGLKFMVYLQKENIIDESGMPKERFSAEFPKEGPSILRIQQVVRGDSAAYFCASSPGQRFNQPQHFGDGTRLSIL.